This T cell receptor (beta chain) was sequenced for a study of blood T cell repertoires in COVID-19. Study details: Samples taken during acute and convalescent COVID-19 were collected in the United States, Italy and Spain.

Followed longitudinally, the Seattle patients had been enrolled during active infection. Germline assignment: CDR1 PRHDT and CDR2 FYEKMQ (reference sequence). The CDR3 extends over 15 amino acids. Trimming left V 5 bases short and J 4 bases short, with 17 bases between. Per the original data handling: How many nucleated cells were present was estimated from reference gene primer amplification. Sequencing was performed with immunoSEQ multiplex PCR; in TCRdb, only in-frame clones are kept and a portion is missing. V and J calls and clone size follow that table, whereas D and trimming were derived from the DNA. Among some 230,000 clones listed, 82% were seen once.

This chain uses TRBV13 with TRBJ1-2; D gene ambiguous. The TCR comes from a woman over 75 with COVID-19, enrolled during active disease. Material for sequencing was peripheral blood. CDR3 sequence reads: CASSPRESGTYGYTF. In nucleotides, the CDR3 is TGTGCCAGCAGCCCCCGGGAGTCGGGAACCTATGGCTACACCTTC.